This T cell receptor (beta chain) originates from a study of cytomegalovirus exposure and HLA in healthy donors. Whole-study context: For the approximately 360 genotyped donors, roughly 81% fell within the Caucasian-associated ancestry cluster.

This clone was found a few times. The antigen is unknown. The study's findings and limits: It was reported that TCR beta sequences correctly inferred the HLA-A and HLA-B alleles for most subjects. Follow-up analysis later connected one missense variant in DCLRE1C with trimming of TCR beta V- and J-genes. Cytomegalovirus status, reportedly, was diagnosed with high specificity and sensitivity by the classifier.

It was with 60 Vbeta and 13 Jbeta primers that the PCR ran. Repertoires were generated with immunoSEQ multiplex PCR, while TCRdb's copy carries only in-frame clones and drops some. The repertoire holds fewer than 150,000 clones, with over 65% as singletons. The sequencing sample was made of PBMCs. This receptor was identified in a woman aged 25 to 39 in good health and CMV-seropositive.

This chain's CDR3 is CASSLWGDLSLVGGNTIYF. In DNA, the CDR3 is TGTGCCAGCAGCTTATGGGGAGATCTGTCCCTCGTGGGAGGAAACACCATATATTTT. The chain combines TRBV11-2 with TRBJ1-3; D is ambiguous. The germline V gene encodes CDR1 SGHAT and CDR2 FQNNGV. V was shortened by 2 bases and J by 4 bases, with 24 bases between the two germline ends. The CDR3 has 19 amino acids.